The 28 T cell receptor beta chains below all came from one sample that was sequenced in a study of T cells in Graves' hyperthyroidism and ophthalmopathy. Using RNA transcripts as the source, TCR beta CDR3 regions were amplified. TCR CDR3 underwent first-round RT-PCR with the HTBI primer set. TCRdb ran MiXCR on the multiplex PCR reads and lists one entry per CDR3 protein. The data hold about 420,000 distinct CDR3 sequences, with approximately 13% observed a single time. Material for sequencing was blood. Every receptor here comes from a woman between 18 and 29 years old with Graves' hyperthyroidism.

This clonotype appeared a few times. This chain joins TRBV14 and TRBJ2-5; no clear D gene. V was cut by 4 bases and J by 2 bases, with 17 bases left in between. The CDR3 totals 16 residues. Germline values: CDR1 SGHDN, CDR2 FVKESK. Here the CDR3 reads CASSLPYRASQETQYF. Here the CDR3 DNA reads TGTGCCAGCAGCCTACCATATCGGGCCAGTCAAGAGACCCAGTACTTC.

In its sample, this clonotype was seen many times. The chain couples TRBV7-2 to TRBJ2-1; unclear D gene. CDR1 is SGHTA, CDR2 FQGNSA, per germline. V gave up 2 bases and J gave up 0 bases, with 8 bases separating them. The CDR3 consists of 15 residues. CDR3 amino acids: CASSLTASSYNEQFF. As DNA, the CDR3 is TGTGCCAGCAGCTTAACAGCAAGCTCCTACAATGAGCAGTTCTTC.

In this sample, this clonotype turned up many times. The gene calls are TRBV28 and TRBJ1-5; D possibly corresponds to TRBD1 (6 bases). Looked up from germline, CDR1 is MDHEN and CDR2 is SYDVKM. V was cut by 2 bases and J by 10 bases, with 9 bases left in between. The CDR3 has 12 residues. The CDR3 reads CASSLNREPQHF. The DNA of the CDR3 is TGTGCCAGCAGTTTAAACAGGGAACCCCAGCATTTT.

This clonotype was observed at least ten times. The V call is TRBV7-2, the J call TRBJ2-7; D may match TRBD1 or TRBD2 (5 bases each). Trimming left V 4 bases short and J 1 base short, with 11 bases between. CDR1 and CDR2 (germline): SGHTA, FQGNSA. The CDR3 loop spans 14 amino acids. CDR3 sequence: CASSWDGLSYEQYF. As DNA, the CDR3 is TGTGCCAGCAGCTGGGACGGCCTTTCCTACGAGCAGTACTTC.

This clonotype was recorded a few times. J is TRBJ1-2 and V is TRBV19, with D uncertain. Trimming took 0 bases from V and 4 from J, leaving 12 bases between them. Germline V lookup: CDR1 LNHDA, CDR2 SQIVND (reference sequence). CDR3 size: 15 residues. The CDR3 here is CASSIDLAAIYGYTF. The CDR3 coding sequence is TGTGCCAGTAGTATAGATCTTGCCGCAATCTATGGCTACACCTTC.

The J gene is TRBJ2-1, the V gene TRBV18; the match to TRBD1 covers 9 bases. CDR3 size: 14 residues. The V gene's germline CDR1 is KGHSH and CDR2 LQKENI. Trimming cost V 5 bases and J 5 bases; bases outside gene matches: 4. The CDR3 bases are TGTGCCAGCTCATCACGGACAGGGGACAATGAGCAGTTCTTC. Translated: CASSSRTGDNEQFF. Full variable domain (rest looked up from reference TRBV18 and TRBJ2-1): NAGVMQNPRHLVRRRGQEARLRCSPMKGHSHVYWYRQLPEEGLKFMVYLQKENIIDESGMPKERFSAEFPKEGPSILRIQQVVRGDSAAYFCASSSRTGDNEQFFGPGTRLTVL.

This clonotype has a count of ten or more. The rearrangement links TRBV18 to TRBJ2-3; 8 bases are a match to TRBD2. V lost 0 bases, J lost 6 bases, and 11 bases stayed unmatched. CDR3 length: 17 residues. Germline CDR1 KGHSH, CDR2 LQKENI. The CDR3 reads CASSPPSGKDGSDTQYF. CDR3 coding DNA: TGTGCCAGCTCACCACCTAGCGGGAAGGATGGGAGTGATACGCAGTATTTT.

The chain links TRBV7-2 to TRBJ2-2; 8 bases map to TRBD2. This CDR3 has 15 residues. CDR1 is SGHTA, CDR2 FQGNSA, per germline. V shed 7 bases, J shed 6 bases, and the junction held 10 bases outside the gene matches. CDR3 nucleotides: TGTGCCAGCAAATACGTGGCTAGCGGGTCCGGGGAGCTGTTTTTT. Protein sequence: CASKYVASGSGELFF.

The table lists this clonotype with many counts. The rearrangement joins TRBV27 to TRBJ1-5; D not resolved. The CDR3 length is 15 residues. The V end lost 5 bases, the J end lost 2 bases, and 13 bases lay between the germline ends. Germline V gene data show CDR1 as MNHEY and CDR2 as SMNVEV (reference sequence). The CDR3 reads CASSPLTWGNQPQHF. Written as DNA, the CDR3 is TGTGCCAGCAGTCCCCTAACCTGGGGCAATCAGCCCCAGCATTTT.

This clonotype showed up many times. The rearrangement links TRBV28 to TRBJ2-3; D perhaps matches TRBD1 (6 bases). V was pared by 9 bases and J by 2 bases, with 9 bases between. The CDR3 spans 12 residues. CDR1 is MDHEN, CDR2 SYDVKM, per germline. The chain's CDR3 is CASSGATDTQYF. In nucleotides, the CDR3 is TGTGCCAGTTCAGGGGCCACAGATACGCAGTATTTT.

This clonotype was found many times. The J gene is TRBJ2-1, the V gene TRBV7-9; 8 positions match TRBD1. This CDR3 comprises 14 residues. Germline CDR1 is SEHNR and CDR2 is FQNEAQ (reference sequence). The junction had 10 bases not matched to a gene; V was cut back by 8 bases and J by 7 bases. As DNA, the CDR3 is TGTGCCAGCGGGGGACAGGTAGAGGGAAATGAGCAGTTCTTC. Protein product: CASGGQVEGNEQFF. The variable domain in full, with the rest retrieved from reference TRBV7-9 and TRBJ2-1, is DTGVSQNPRHKITKRGQNVTFRCDPISEHNRLYWYRQTLGQGPEFLTYFQNEAQLEKSRLLSDRFSAERPKGSFSTLEIQRTEQGDSAMYLCASGGQVEGNEQFFGPGTRLTVL.

This clonotype was found many times. The rearrangement links TRBV20-1 to TRBJ2-7; D may be TRBD1 (7 bases). There are 13 residues in the CDR3. V shed 3 bases and J shed 7 bases, with 16 bases lying between them. Germline-derived CDR1 and CDR2 are DFQATT and SNEGSKA (reference sequence). The CDR3: CSASGPGGWEQYF. In DNA, the CDR3 is TGCAGTGCTAGTGGGCCAGGGGGGTGGGAGCAGTACTTC.

The chain carries TRBV19 and TRBJ2-4, with D perhaps matching TRBD1 (5 bases). The V and J ends lost 7 bases and 8 bases respectively, with 15 bases between them. CDR1 and CDR2 from the germline V gene are LNHDA and SQIVND (reference sequence). The CDR3 has 13 amino acids. CDR3: CASNLGDPDIQYF. CDR3 bases: TGTGCCAGTAACCTAGGGGATCCGGACATTCAGTACTTC.

This clonotype came up many times. The genes are TRBV11-3 and TRBJ2-1, with TRBD2 identical over 9 bases. The germline gives CDR1 SGHNT, CDR2 YENEEA. With V trimmed by 5 bases and J by 0 bases, 14 bases remained unmatched. This CDR3 comprises 19 residues. The CDR3 loop reads CASSHPPTSGPISYNEQFF. For the CDR3, the DNA is TGTGCCAGCAGCCACCCCCCCACTAGCGGGCCGATCTCCTACAATGAGCAGTTCTTC.

This clonotype was observed a few times. A read error may produce the germline difference seen at one junction end. The chain joins TRBV7-2 to TRBJ2-3; D is perhaps TRBD2 (5 bases). The CDR3 spans 14 residues. Germline V gene sequence: CDR1 SGHTA, CDR2 FQGNSA. CDR3 amino acids: CASGSPSSTDTQYF. The CDR3, as DNA: TGCGCCAGCGGCTCCCCATCCTCCACAGATACGCAGTATTTT. Supplemented by reference TRBV7-2 and TRBJ2-3, the full variable domain reads GAGVSQSPSNKVTEKGKDVELRCDPISGHTALYWYRQSLGQGLEFLIYFQGNSAPDKSGLPSDRFSAERTGGSVSTLTIQRTQQEDSAVYLCASGSPSSTDTQYFGPGTRLTVL.

At least ten counts were recorded for this clonotype. The chain uses TRBV5-1 and TRBJ1-1; TRBD1 matches at 7 bases. V lost 1 base and J lost 1; bases outside the gene matches: 4. The length of the CDR3 is 15 residues. Germline V CDR1 and CDR2: SGHRS, YFSETQ. CDR3 sequence (DNA): TGCGCCAGCAGCTTGTGGGACAGCTCGAACACTGAAGCTTTCTTT. This sequence encodes CASSLWDSSNTEAFF.

In its sample, this clonotype was seen many times. The rearrangement joins TRBV28 to TRBJ2-7; the match to TRBD1 covers 7 bases. The CDR3 is 14 residues long. Germline CDR1 reads MDHEN; CDR2 reads SYDVKM. With V trimmed by 5 bases and J by 4 bases, 8 bases remained unmatched. CDR3 DNA: TGTGCCAGCAGTCCGCCCGGGACAGCATACGAGCAGTACTTC. It codes for CASSPPGTAYEQYF.

This clonotype was recorded many times. This chain links TRBV7-2 with TRBJ1-2; 8 nucleotides line up with TRBD1. This CDR3 region has 13 residues. Germline loops: CDR1 SGHTA, CDR2 FQGNSA. V shed 5 bases, J shed 4 bases, and the junction held 3 bases outside the gene matches. The CDR3 region is CASSIDRGYGYTF. CDR3 in DNA: TGTGCCAGCAGCATTGACAGGGGCTATGGCTACACCTTC.

A few counts support this clonotype. The rearrangement uses TRBV20-1 and TRBJ2-4, with D maybe TRBD1 (5 bases). This CDR3 region has 11 residues. Between the trimmed V and J ends, which lost 3 bases and 9 bases, there was a span of 9 bases. CDR1 and CDR2 from the germline V gene are DFQATT and SNEGSKA (reference sequence). CDR3 in DNA: TGCAGTGCTAGGGGCCAGGGCATTCAGTACTTC. Translated: CSARGQGIQYF.

V gene TRBV5-1 combines with J gene TRBJ2-1; 11 nucleotides align to TRBD2. In germline, CDR1 is SGHRS, CDR2 YFSETQ. With 4 bases clipped from V and 6 bases from J, the junction kept 6 bases outside the gene matches. This CDR3 comprises 15 residues. The CDR3 sequence: CASSGGLAGGNEQFF. Here the CDR3 DNA reads TGCGCCAGCAGCGGAGGACTAGCGGGTGGCAATGAGCAGTTCTTC.

The J gene is TRBJ2-7, the V gene TRBV20-1; 7 bases are a match to TRBD2. Germline V gives CDR1 DFQATT, CDR2 SNEGSKA (reference sequence). CDR3 length: 14 amino acids. The trim removed 3 bases at V and 6 bases at J, leaving 11 bases unmatched. DNA of the CDR3: TGCAGTGCTAGGGGTCTTGCGGGAGTTGGCGAGCAGTACTTC. It encodes CSARGLAGVGEQYF.

This clonotype was detected a few times. The chain combines TRBV6-1 with TRBJ2-5; D is ambiguous. CDR1 and CDR2 from the germline V gene are MNHNS and SASEGT. The CDR3 spans 15 residues. V gave up 2 bases and J gave up 3 bases, with 13 bases separating them. CDR3 nucleotides: TGTGCCAGCAGTGAACCTAGAGGTTTTAAAGAGACCCAGTACTTC. Translating it yields CASSEPRGFKETQYF.

This clonotype was recorded at least ten times. This chain joins TRBV11-2 and TRBJ1-5; D not resolved. This CDR3 has 13 amino acids. Trimming removed 0 bases at V and 4 bases at J, with 4 bases between. Germline lookup yields CDR1 SGHAT and CDR2 FQNNGV. The CDR3, as DNA: TGTGCCAGCAGCTTAGAAGATAATCAGCCCCAGCATTTT. Its protein is CASSLEDNQPQHF. The variable domain in full, completed from reference TRBV11-2 and TRBJ1-5, reads EAGVAQSPRYKIIEKRQSVAFWCNPISGHATLYWYQQILGQGPKLLIQFQNNGVVDDSQLPKDRFSAERLKGVDSTLKIQPAKLEDSAVYLCASSLEDNQPQHFGDGTRLSIL.

This clonotype was detected a few times. V and J are TRBV5-5 and TRBJ1-5; 7 nucleotides match TRBD1. The CDR3 sequence is 13 residues long. V dropped 4 bases and J dropped 6; count of bases not matched to a gene: 4. CDR1 SGHKS and CDR2 YYEKEE come from the germline V gene (reference sequence). The CDR3 protein is CASSLDRAQPQHF. The CDR3, as DNA: TGTGCCAGCAGCCTTGACAGGGCTCAGCCCCAGCATTTT. The full variable domain, its missing parts supplied by reference TRBV5-5 and TRBJ1-5, is DAGVTQSPTHLIKTRGQQVTLRCSPISGHKSVSWYQQVLGQGPQFIFQYYEKEERGRGNFPDRFSARQFPNYSSELNVNALLLGDSALYLCASSLDRAQPQHFGDGTRLSIL.

This clonotype showed up just a few times. CDR3 nucleotide sequence: TGTGCCAGCAGTTTTTCTAGCGACGGCGGAACGCAGTATTTT. Its translation: CASSFSSDGGTQYF. The rearrangement uses TRBV12-3 or TRBV12-4 and TRBJ2-3, with D perhaps TRBD2 (6 bases). The CDR3 sequence is 14 residues long. Trimming took off 3 bases at V and 9 bases at J, with 16 bases between the two ends.

The rearrangement links TRBV19 to TRBJ2-7; the D gene is possibly TRBD2 (5 bases). CDR1 LNHDA and CDR2 SQIVND come from the germline V gene (reference sequence). V shed 6 bases and J shed 6 bases, with 15 bases lying between them. The CDR3 totals 13 residues. CDR3 DNA sequence: TGTGCCAGTAGCGGGGATCCCTCCGGCGAGCAGTACTTC. Translation: CASSGDPSGEQYF.

The chain uses TRBV20-1 and TRBJ2-1; D tentatively reads TRBD1 or TRBD2 (5 bases each). V was pared by 5 bases and J by 7 bases, with 21 bases between. The CDR3 runs to 15 residues. Looked up from germline, CDR1 is DFQATT and CDR2 is SNEGSKA (reference sequence). CDR3 sequence: CSAGALRRGGNEQFF. The CDR3 nucleotides are TGCAGTGCTGGGGCCCTTCGGCGTGGGGGTAATGAGCAGTTCTTC.

This clonotype was recorded at least ten times. V gene TRBV6-2 or TRBV6-3 combines with J gene TRBJ1-2; possible D gene TRBD1, 6 bases. Looked up from germline, CDR1 is MNHEY and CDR2 is SVGEGT. Deletions cut 2 bases from V and 6 bases from J, with 19 bases between. There are 16 residues in the CDR3. Here the CDR3 DNA reads TGTGCCAGCAGTTACGAAGGGGCGCAGGGGAATCATGGCTACACCTTC. This translates into CASSYEGAQGNHGYTF.